This T cell receptor beta chain derives from a study of T cells in Graves' hyperthyroidism and ophthalmopathy. This clonotype occurred many times. The TCR beta CDR3 regions underwent amplification using RNA transcripts as the source. HTBI primers were used for first-round RT-PCR of the TCR CDR3. Via MiXCR, TCRdb re-called the multiplex PCR reads, giving one row per CDR3 protein. The sample lists some 500,000 distinct CDR3 sequences, roughly 15% occurring once. Diagnostic decisions used clinical symptoms, serum thyroxine and TRAb, thyroid ultrasound and orbital computed tomography. CDR3 length: 16 amino acids. V shed 1 base and J shed 2 bases, with 14 bases lying between them. Germline V lookup: CDR1 SGHTA, CDR2 FQGNSA.

The specimen was blood. The chain is built from TRBV7-2 and TRBJ1-2; D is possibly TRBD1 (6 bases). This TCR was recovered from a woman aged 25 to 39 with Graves' ophthalmopathy. The chain's CDR3 is CASSLGGQPSNYGYTF. For the CDR3, the DNA is TGTGCCAGCAGCTTAGGGGGGCAGCCCTCCAACTATGGCTACACCTTC.